These 27 T cell receptor beta chains share one sample of origin, sequenced in a study of blood T cell repertoires in COVID-19. Profiled with immunoSEQ multiplex PCR; TCRdb holds only in-frame clones, not every one. This table has about 480,000 clones, roughly 90% appearing once. Source material: peripheral blood. The receptors here all came from a woman aged 25 to 45 with acute or convalescent COVID-19.

The rearrangement links TRBV5-1 to TRBJ2-5; D call uncertain. Germline V gene sequence: CDR1 SGHRS, CDR2 YFSETQ. The CDR3 loop spans 13 amino acids. The ends were cut back, 4 bases at V and 5 bases at J, with 12 bases in the middle. The CDR3 reads CASSASTIETQYF. The CDR3 DNA sequence: TGCGCCAGCAGCGCATCAACTATTGAGACCCAGTACTTC.

This sequence joins TRBV7-9 and TRBJ1-3; TRBD1 matches at 7 bases. Germline CDR1 and CDR2: SEHNR and FQNEAQ (reference sequence). The CDR3 runs to 18 residues. J gave up 0 bases and V 5 bases, and 13 bases lay outside the gene matches. CDR3 loop: CASSPQGQTKDSGNTIYF. CDR3 DNA sequence: TGTGCCAGCAGCCCCCAGGGACAGACCAAAGACTCTGGAAACACCATATATTTT.

The CDR3 protein is CASRETGGINEQYF. Here the CDR3 DNA reads TGTGCCAGCAGGGAGACAGGGGGGATTAACGAGCAGTACTTC. J is TRBJ2-7 and V is TRBV6-5; 9 bases are a match to TRBD1. This CDR3 region has 14 residues. Germline V gene lookup returns CDR1 MNHEY and CDR2 SVGAGI. V lost 6 bases to trimming and J lost 5 bases; unmatched junction nucleotides: 8.

The chain carries TRBV7-9 and TRBJ1-1, with a weak D call TRBD1 (5 bases). The CDR3 has 14 amino acids. The germline V and J ends were trimmed by 0 bases and 3 bases, with 8 bases remaining between them. Germline CDR1 and CDR2: SEHNR and FQNEAQ (reference sequence). The CDR3 DNA is TGTGCCAGCAGCTTAGCTCCGGGGGACACTGAAGCTTTCTTT. Protein product: CASSLAPGDTEAFF. Full variable domain (remainder filled in from reference TRBV7-9 and TRBJ1-1): DTGVSQNPRHKITKRGQNVTFRCDPISEHNRLYWYRQTLGQGPEFLTYFQNEAQLEKSRLLSDRFSAERPKGSFSTLEIQRTEQGDSAMYLCASSLAPGDTEAFFGQGTRLTVV.

The CDR3 protein is CASSGGTGSYNEQFF. DNA of the CDR3: TGCGCCAGCAGCGGGGGGACAGGGTCCTACAATGAGCAGTTCTTC. The rearrangement links TRBV5-1 to TRBJ2-1; TRBD1 matches at 9 bases. V lost 4 bases, J lost 1 base, and 3 bases stayed unmatched. In germline, CDR1 is SGHRS, CDR2 YFSETQ. The CDR3 runs to 15 residues.

This clone was detected many times. The gene calls are TRBV15 and TRBJ1-6, with TRBD1 identical over 7 bases. Germline loops: CDR1 LNHNV, CDR2 YYDKDF (reference sequence). The CDR3 totals 16 residues. J lost 6 bases, V lost 3 bases, and 8 bases had no gene match. The CDR3 bases are TGTGCCACCAGCAGTTTCTCCGGGACAGCTAATTCACCCCTCCACTTT. Amino acid sequence: CATSSFSGTANSPLHF.

J is TRBJ2-6 and V is TRBV7-6; D gene ambiguous. V lost 5 bases and J 0 bases, leaving 11 bases between the germline ends. The germline V gene encodes CDR1 SGHVS and CDR2 FNYEAQ. The CDR3 has 16 amino acids. The CDR3 region is CASSAPQSSGANVLTF. The CDR3 DNA is TGTGCCAGCAGCGCACCACAGAGCTCTGGGGCCAACGTCCTGACTTTC.

This chain links TRBV29-1 with TRBJ1-1; unclear D gene. The CDR3 loop spans 14 amino acids. Germline V CDR1 and CDR2: SQVTM, ANQGSEA. Trimming took 2 bases from V and 0 from J, leaving 10 bases between them. In nucleotides, the CDR3 is TGCAGCGTTGAATTAGGAGGGTTGAACACTGAAGCTTTCTTT. It translates to CSVELGGLNTEAFF.

The V gene is TRBV5-6, the J gene TRBJ2-2; a weak D match, TRBD1 (6 bases). CDR3 size: 18 residues. V was clipped by 5 bases and J by 0 bases, with 20 bases between them. In germline, CDR1 is SGHDT, CDR2 YYEEEE. The CDR3 sequence: CASRSLTGTHTNTGELFF. CDR3 DNA sequence: TGTGCCAGCAGGTCCCTGACCGGGACACACACGAACACCGGGGAGCTGTTTTTT.

This chain links TRBV28 with TRBJ2-7; TRBD1 agrees at 9 bases. CDR1 is MDHEN, CDR2 SYDVKM, per germline. The length of the CDR3 is 14 residues. The trim removed 2 bases at V and 3 bases at J, leaving 2 bases unmatched. The CDR3: CASSLGDRVYEQYF. In DNA form, the CDR3 reads TGTGCCAGCAGTTTAGGGGACAGGGTCTACGAGCAGTACTTC.

The CDR3 reads CASLEDFSGANVLTF. As DNA, the CDR3 is TGTGCCAGCCTCGAGGACTTCTCTGGGGCCAACGTCCTGACTTTC. This chain joins TRBV6-6 and TRBJ2-6; a weak D match, TRBD2 (5 bases). Germline V CDR1 and CDR2: MNHNY, SVGAGI (reference sequence). The CDR3 covers 15 residues. With 8 bases removed from V and 0 bases from J, the gap between germline ends came to 11 bases.

To note about this clone: A read error may account for a junction end that differs from germline. The chain couples TRBV24-1 to TRBJ2-5, with TRBD1 matching over 12 bases. CDR1 and CDR2 from the germline V gene are KGHDR and SFDVKD. CDR3 length: 15 residues. CDR3 protein: CAASEGTGGGETQYF. DNA of the CDR3: TGTGCCGCCAGTGAGGGGACAGGGGGCGGGGAGACCCAGTACTTC.

J is TRBJ2-1 and V is TRBV10-1; 9 bases agree with TRBD1. The CDR3 has 16 residues. Trimming cost V 6 bases and J 8 bases; bases outside gene matches: 14. Germline CDR1 and CDR2: WNHNN and SYGVQD (reference sequence). CDR3: CASSATGGAIWDEQFF. CDR3 coding DNA: TGCGCCAGCAGCGCTACAGGGGGCGCTATTTGGGATGAGCAGTTCTTC.

The V gene is TRBV4-2, the J gene TRBJ2-1, with D perhaps TRBD2 (7 bases). Trimming pared 0 bases from V and 0 bases from J, leaving 12 bases between. This CDR3 is 17 amino acids long. Germline values: CDR1 LGHNA, CDR2 YNFKEQ. As DNA, the CDR3 is TGTGCCAGCAGCCAAGAAAGGGGGGGAAGCTCCTACAATGAGCAGTTCTTC. It specifies CASSQERGGSSYNEQFF.

The V and J genes are TRBV27 and TRBJ2-7; no clear D gene. The germline V gene encodes CDR1 MNHEY and CDR2 SMNVEV (reference sequence). Trimming stripped 3 bases from V and 1 base from J, with 7 bases between. This CDR3 is 13 amino acids long. CDR3 sequence (DNA): TGTGCCAGCAGTTTTTCGGGTTCCTACGAGCAGTACTTC. It translates to CASSFSGSYEQYF.

J is TRBJ2-3 and V is TRBV28; 7 bases are shared with TRBD1. Per germline, CDR1 MDHEN and CDR2 SYDVKM. The CDR3 extends over 16 amino acids. V gave up 5 bases and J gave up 6 bases; unmatched junction bases: 14. The CDR3 DNA reads TGTGCCAGCAGTCCCCACAGGGGTTCGTTTTTGGATACGCAGTATTTT. Protein sequence: CASSPHRGSFLDTQYF.

This clone has just one count. CDR3 protein: CASSVTGVDTQYF. The CDR3 nucleotides read TGTGCCAGCAGTGTAACAGGGGTGGATACGCAGTATTTT. V and J are TRBV2 and TRBJ2-3; 7 nucleotides agree with TRBD1. Trimming removed 4 bases from V and 6 bases from J; junction bases left unmatched: 4. The CDR3 runs to 13 residues. Germline V lookup: CDR1 SNHLY, CDR2 FYNNEI.

The chain carries TRBV9 and TRBJ2-7; TRBD2 matches 12 bases. This CDR3 region has 15 residues. With V trimmed by 3 bases and J by 0 bases, 1 base remained unmatched. Germline lookup yields CDR1 SGDLS and CDR2 YYNGEE. CDR3 DNA: TGTGCCAGCAGCGCTAGCGGGGGGGCCTCCTACGAGCAGTACTTC. Amino acids: CASSASGGASYEQYF.

This clone was seen a few times. The chain has TRBV5-1 and TRBJ2-2; D is uncertain. This CDR3 is 14 amino acids long. Per the germline V gene, CDR1 is SGHRS and CDR2 is YFSETQ. Between the trimmed V and J ends, which lost 0 bases and 4 bases, there was a span of 7 bases. CDR3 bases: TGCGCCAGCAGCTTGGCCTATTCCACCGGGGAGCTGTTTTTT. Translation gives CASSLAYSTGELFF.

J is TRBJ2-3 and V is TRBV5-1; TRBD2 aligns across 7 bases. The V and J ends lost 5 bases and 3 bases, in that order; junction bases with no gene match: 6. This CDR3 has 14 amino acids. The germline V gene encodes CDR1 SGHRS and CDR2 YFSETQ. CDR3 nucleotide sequence: TGCGCCAGCAGGCTAGCGGTTGGAACAGATACGCAGTATTTT. Protein: CASRLAVGTDTQYF.

The chain links TRBV29-1 to TRBJ2-7; D is ambiguous. This CDR3 region has 13 residues. Germline values: CDR1 SQVTM, CDR2 ANQGSEA. Deletions cut 0 bases from V and 2 bases from J, with 8 bases between. The CDR3 here is CSVEDSSTYEQYF. In nucleotides, the CDR3 is TGCAGCGTTGAAGATTCATCCACCTACGAGCAGTACTTC.

This clone has only one observation. The chain uses TRBV6-5 and TRBJ1-2, with 9 bases aligning to TRBD1. Germline CDR1 reads MNHEY; CDR2 reads SVGAGI. This CDR3 has 15 residues. V was pared by 6 bases and J by 7 bases, with 12 bases of the junction left unmatched. This CDR3 is CASSRGDRAGTGYTF. CDR3 sequence (DNA): TGTGCCAGCAGCCGGGGGGACAGGGCGGGCACTGGCTACACCTTC.

The chain joins TRBV24-1 to TRBJ2-2; D remains unclear. The CDR3 consists of 14 residues. Trimming took 3 bases from V and 5 from J, leaving 9 bases between them. Per the germline V gene, CDR1 is KGHDR and CDR2 is SFDVKD. The CDR3 reads CATSDPGFTGELFF. In nucleotides, the CDR3 is TGTGCCACCAGTGATCCCGGTTTTACCGGGGAGCTGTTTTTT.

This clone showed up just a few times. The chain has TRBV3-1 (or the pseudogene TRBV3-2) and TRBJ2-2, with D possibly matching TRBD1 (5 bases). The CDR3 has 16 residues. The V and J ends lost 1 base and 2 bases respectively, with 11 bases between them. Looked up from germline, CDR1 is LGHDT and CDR2 is YNNKEL (reference sequence). CDR3 nucleotides: TGTGCCAGCAGCCAAGTTAGTACAGGAAACACCGGGGAGCTGTTTTTT. Translation: CASSQVSTGNTGELFF.

This chain uses TRBV6-6 with TRBJ1-1, with a weak D call TRBD1 (5 bases). Per the germline V gene, CDR1 is MNHNY and CDR2 is SVGAGI (reference sequence). This CDR3 has 14 amino acids. Deletions cut 5 bases from V and 3 bases from J, with 13 bases between. The CDR3 region has the DNA TGTGCCAGCAGTGTAGGGTTAGGGGACACTGAAGCTTTCTTT. Translated: CASSVGLGDTEAFF.

The rearrangement uses TRBV6-5 and TRBJ1-3, with D hard to call. The CDR3 loop spans 14 amino acids. Trimming shortened V by 4 bases and J by 0 bases, and 7 bases separated the two germline ends. Germline V lookup: CDR1 MNHEY, CDR2 SVGAGI. CDR3 protein: CASSSQFSGNTIYF. CDR3 bases: TGTGCCAGCAGTTCACAGTTCTCTGGAAACACCATATATTTT.

This chain joins TRBV9 and TRBJ2-3; D possibly corresponds to TRBD2 (6 bases). Deletions cut 0 bases from V and 3 bases from J, with 11 bases between. Germline V gene lookup returns CDR1 SGDLS and CDR2 YYNGEE. This CDR3 has 15 amino acids. The CDR3 loop is CASSVEPGVTDTQYF. CDR3 bases: TGTGCCAGCAGCGTAGAGCCGGGGGTAACAGATACGCAGTATTTT.